The clone carrying this T cell receptor beta chain has just one count. Its specificity is unknown. Blood CD4+ CD25-low CD127-high conventional T cells supplied the genomic DNA template. This specimen comes from a study of regulatory and conventional T cells in RAG deficiency. This table comes from immunoSEQ multiplex PCR, and its TCRdb copy is limited to in-frame clones, with some not included. This table has some 20,000 clones, 90% to 95% appearing once. Regarding the study as a whole: Sorted Omenn CD25-high CD127-low cells may not be bona fide Tregs. Control T-cell subsets had markedly higher Shannon entropy and lower Simpson indices than RAG-deficient patients. Shorter CDR3s in all patient subsets; >85% Treg-Tconv overlap in Omenn. Other subsets showed 8.5 to 10-fold reductions, but Treg unique TCR beta sequences fell approximately 100-fold in these patients.

The data also belong to a second study, concerning regulatory T cells. That work states: Primers: 52 TRBV forward and 13 TRBJ reverse.

This TCR came from a human donor in good health. Material for sequencing was CD4+ T cells sorted from blood.

DNA for the CDR3: TGTGCCAGCAGACCACGTACTAGCGGGGGGGCCATCTTCTTC. Translation: CASRPRTSGGAIFF. The chain joins TRBV11-2 to TRBJ2-1, with 13 positions matching TRBD2. The CDR3 sequence is 14 residues long. The V and J ends lost 6 bases and 16 bases, in that order; junction bases with no gene match: 12. Germline V CDR1 and CDR2: SGHAT, FQNNGV.